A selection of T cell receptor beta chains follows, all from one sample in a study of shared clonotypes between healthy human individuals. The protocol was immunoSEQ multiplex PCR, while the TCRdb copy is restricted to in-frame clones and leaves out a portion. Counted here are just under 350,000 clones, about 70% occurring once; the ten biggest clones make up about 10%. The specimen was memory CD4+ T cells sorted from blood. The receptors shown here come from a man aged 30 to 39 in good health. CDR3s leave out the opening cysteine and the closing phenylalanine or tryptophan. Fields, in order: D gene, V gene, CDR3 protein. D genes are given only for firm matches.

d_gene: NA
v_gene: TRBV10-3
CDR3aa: AISESVYGYT

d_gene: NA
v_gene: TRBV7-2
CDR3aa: ASTDRRPSYNEQF

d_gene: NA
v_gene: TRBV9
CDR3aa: ASSVRSGLDTQY

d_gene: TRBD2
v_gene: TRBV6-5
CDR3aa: ASSYQAGATYEQY

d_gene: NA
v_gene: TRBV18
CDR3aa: ASSPVRVETQY

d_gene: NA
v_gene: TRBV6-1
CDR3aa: ASSEVTSYEQY

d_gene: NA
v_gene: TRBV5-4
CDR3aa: ASTRPGTPGYGYT

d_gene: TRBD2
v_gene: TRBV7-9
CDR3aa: ASSFGLAGDTQY

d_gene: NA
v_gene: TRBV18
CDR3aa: ASSLGSYEQF

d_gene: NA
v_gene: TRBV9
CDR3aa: ASSVGGGTSYNEQF

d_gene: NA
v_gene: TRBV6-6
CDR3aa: ASSYSPFGGYEQY

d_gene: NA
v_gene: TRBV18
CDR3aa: ASSPPAEETQY

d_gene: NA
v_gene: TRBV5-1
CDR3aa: ASSLERGTYNEQF

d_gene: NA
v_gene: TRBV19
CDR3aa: ASSKAGSSSYNEQF

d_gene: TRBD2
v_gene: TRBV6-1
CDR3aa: ASSESQTAGDFYEQY

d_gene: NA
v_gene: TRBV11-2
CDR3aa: ASSLVRYTGELF

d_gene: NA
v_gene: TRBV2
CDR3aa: ASSRLLGEAF

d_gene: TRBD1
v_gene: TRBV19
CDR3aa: ASTDTGTGRLAF

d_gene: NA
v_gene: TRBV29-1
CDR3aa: SVALDRETQY

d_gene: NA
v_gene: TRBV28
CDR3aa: ASSLAGRVEETQY

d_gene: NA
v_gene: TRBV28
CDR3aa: ASRAGPNLYEQY

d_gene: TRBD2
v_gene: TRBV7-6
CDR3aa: ASSLGLAGGFQETQY

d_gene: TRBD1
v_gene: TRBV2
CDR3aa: ASRTQGAPNADTQY

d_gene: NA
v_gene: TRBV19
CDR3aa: ASSTRRDRNTGELF

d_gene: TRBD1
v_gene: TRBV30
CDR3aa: AWSVDRVGYEQY

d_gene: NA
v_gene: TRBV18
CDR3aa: ASSPKDSLAKNIQY

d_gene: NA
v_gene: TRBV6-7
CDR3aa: ASSEPRRLTEAF

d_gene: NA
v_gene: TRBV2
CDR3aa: ARGDTQETQY

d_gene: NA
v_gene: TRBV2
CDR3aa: ASSESQAYGYT

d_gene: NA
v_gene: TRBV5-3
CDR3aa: ARSLPTSTDTQY

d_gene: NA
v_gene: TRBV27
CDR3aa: ASKVQGDTEAF

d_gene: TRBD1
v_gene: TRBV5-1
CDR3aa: ASSQQGVEEKLF

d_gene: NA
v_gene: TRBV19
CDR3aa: ASRFPGTNTEAF

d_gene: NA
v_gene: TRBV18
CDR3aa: ASSPAGPETQY

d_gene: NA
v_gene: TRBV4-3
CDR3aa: ASSQDVYAEKLF

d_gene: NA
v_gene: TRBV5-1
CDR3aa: ASSSTTGPGDTQY

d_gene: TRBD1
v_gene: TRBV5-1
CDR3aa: ASSLGATGGKF

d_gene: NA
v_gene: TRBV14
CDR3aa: ASSQRGWETQY

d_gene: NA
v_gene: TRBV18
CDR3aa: ASSPGSGYGYT

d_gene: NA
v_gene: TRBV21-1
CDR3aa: ASSPHPGQGSPEQY

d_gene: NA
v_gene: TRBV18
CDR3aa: ASSHPQGGWHEQY

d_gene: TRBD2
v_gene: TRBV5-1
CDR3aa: ASSLSVRTSLHNEQF

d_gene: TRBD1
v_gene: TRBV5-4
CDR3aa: ASSLGQGAYNEQF

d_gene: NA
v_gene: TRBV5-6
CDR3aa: ASRAVGPTEF

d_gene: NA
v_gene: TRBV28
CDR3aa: ASSLLDYEQY

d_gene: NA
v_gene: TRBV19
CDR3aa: ASLGAGMETQY

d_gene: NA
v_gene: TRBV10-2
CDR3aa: ASVGVLDYEQY

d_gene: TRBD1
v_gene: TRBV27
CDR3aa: ASSAQGASNEKLF

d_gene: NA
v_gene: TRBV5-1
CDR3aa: ASGFSGTYNNEQF